The next 9 T cell receptor beta chains were all read from a single sample in a study of T cells after yellow fever vaccination. TCRdb analysed the 5' RACE reads with MiXCR anew, one entry per CDR3 protein. The sample records 110,000 to 150,000 distinct CDR3 sequences, 5% to 8% being singletons. Material: CD4+ T cells sorted from PBMCs, obtained 10 days after the yellow fever booster vaccination. These receptors were collected from a man younger than 40 who received the YFV17D yellow fever vaccine.

This clonotype was detected ten times or more. The chain has TRBV15 and TRBJ1-1; 7 nucleotides line up with TRBD1. The CDR3 contains 15 residues. Losses at the gene ends were 5 bases for V and 0 bases for J; bases not matched to a gene: 6. The germline V gene encodes CDR1 LNHNV and CDR2 YYDKDF (reference sequence). DNA for the CDR3: TGTGCCACCAGCCGAGGGCAGGGGGTGAACACTGAAGCTTTCTTT. Translated: CATSRGQGVNTEAFF.

The sample holds many counts of this clonotype. This sequence joins TRBV6-5 and TRBJ1-4; D is uncertain. CDR1 and CDR2 from the germline V gene are MNHEY and SVGAGI. The length of the CDR3 is 16 residues. V was cut by 0 bases and J by 0 bases, with 8 bases left in between. The CDR3 DNA follows: TGTGCCAGCAGTTACTCGATTCGGGCAACTAATGAAAAACTGTTTTTT. Translation gives CASSYSIRATNEKLFF.

The sample holds many counts of this clonotype. The chain joins TRBV12-3 or TRBV12-4 to TRBJ2-5; perhaps TRBD1 as D (5 bases). This CDR3 comprises 13 residues. V lost 6 bases and J lost 0, with 8 bases in between. CDR3 sequence reads: CASSRQNQETQYF. DNA of the CDR3: TGTGCCAGCAGCCGACAGAACCAAGAGACCCAGTACTTC.

Worth noting for this clonotype: Since a much larger clone is just one base distant, this may be a read error. V usage is TRBV9 and J usage is TRBJ2-5; a possible D gene is TRBD1 (5 bases). There are 15 residues in the CDR3. Germline V CDR1 and CDR2: SGDLS, YYNGEE. The V end was cut by 0 bases, the J end by 4 bases, with 13 bases between. The CDR3 DNA reads as TGTGCCAGCAGCGTAGGAATACAGGCGGTAGAGACCCAGTACTTC. Its translation: CASSVGIQAVETQYF.

This clonotype was counted at least ten times. The chain has TRBV4-3 and TRBJ2-3, with 10 bases that match TRBD2. This CDR3 spans 16 amino acids. J lost 1 base, V lost 6 bases, and 7 bases had no gene match. The germline V gene has CDR1 LGHNA and CDR2 YSLEER. This chain's CDR3 is CASSPRGTSGTDTQYF. CDR3 DNA: TGCGCCAGCAGTCCCCGGGGGACTAGCGGCACAGATACGCAGTATTTT.

A note on this clonotype: A single base separates this from a much larger clone, so it may be a read error. The CDR3 region is CIVDSPSSGSSYEQYF. CDR3 DNA sequence: TGCATCGTGGACTCCCCGTCTAGCGGGAGCTCCTACGAGCAGTACTTC. The chain has TRBV29-1 and TRBJ2-7; TRBD2 agrees at 10 bases. The germline CDR1 and CDR2 sequences are SQVTM and ANQGSEA. The length of the CDR3 is 16 residues.

The chain recombines TRBV2 with TRBJ1-5; TRBD1 aligns across 8 bases. Per the germline V gene, CDR1 is SNHLY and CDR2 is FYNNEI. Losses at the gene ends were 6 bases for V and 4 bases for J; bases not matched to a gene: 5. The CDR3 has 14 residues. CDR3 amino acids: CASSQGDRNQPQHF. The CDR3 coding sequence is TGTGCCAGCAGCCAAGGGGACAGGAATCAGCCCCAGCATTTT.

This clonotype occurred many times. The chain combines TRBV4-3 with TRBJ1-6, with no clear D. CDR3 length equals 18 residues. Germline V CDR1 and CDR2: LGHNA, YSLEER. V was shortened by 0 bases and J by 7 bases, with 19 bases between the two germline ends. CDR3 protein: CASSQDFSRGGRNSPLHF. The CDR3 nucleotides read TGCGCCAGCAGCCAAGATTTTAGCAGAGGCGGCAGAAATTCACCCCTCCACTTT.

This clonotype has at least ten counts. This chain connects TRBV12-3 or TRBV12-4 to TRBJ2-6, with D perhaps matching TRBD1 or TRBD2 (7 bases each). The ends were cut back, 2 bases at V and 4 bases at J, with 15 bases in the middle. This CDR3 spans 17 amino acids. CDR3 DNA: TGTGCCAGCAGTTTAACTCAGGGGGGGACCGGGGCCAACGTCCTGACTTTC. This codes for CASSLTQGGTGANVLTF.